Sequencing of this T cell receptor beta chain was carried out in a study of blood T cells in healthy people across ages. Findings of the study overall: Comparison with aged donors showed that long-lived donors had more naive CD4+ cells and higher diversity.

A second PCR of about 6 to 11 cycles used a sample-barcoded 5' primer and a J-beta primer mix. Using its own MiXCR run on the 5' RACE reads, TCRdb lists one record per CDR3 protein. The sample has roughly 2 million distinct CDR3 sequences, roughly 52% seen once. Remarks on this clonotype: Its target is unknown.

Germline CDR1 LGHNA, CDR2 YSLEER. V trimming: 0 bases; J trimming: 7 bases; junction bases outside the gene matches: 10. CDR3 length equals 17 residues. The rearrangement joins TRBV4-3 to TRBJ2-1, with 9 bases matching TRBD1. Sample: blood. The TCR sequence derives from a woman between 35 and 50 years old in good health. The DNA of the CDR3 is TGCGCCAGCAGCCAAGAACACGCCGGACAGGGGTATAATGAGCAGTTCTTC. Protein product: CASSQEHAGQGYNEQFF.